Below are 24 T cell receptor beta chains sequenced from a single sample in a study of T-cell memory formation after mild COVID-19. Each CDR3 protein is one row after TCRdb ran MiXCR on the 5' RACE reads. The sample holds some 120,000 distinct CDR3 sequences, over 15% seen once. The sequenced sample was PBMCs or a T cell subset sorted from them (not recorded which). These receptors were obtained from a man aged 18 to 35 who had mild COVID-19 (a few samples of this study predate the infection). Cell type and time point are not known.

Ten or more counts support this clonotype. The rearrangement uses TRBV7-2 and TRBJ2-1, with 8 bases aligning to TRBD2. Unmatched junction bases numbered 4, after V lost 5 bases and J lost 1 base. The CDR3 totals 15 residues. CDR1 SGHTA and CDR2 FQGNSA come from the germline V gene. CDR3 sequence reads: CASSHTSGSYNEQFF. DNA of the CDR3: TGTGCCAGCAGCCACACTAGCGGTTCCTACAATGAGCAGTTCTTC. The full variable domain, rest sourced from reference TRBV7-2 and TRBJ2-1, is GAGVSQSPSNKVTEKGKDVELRCDPISGHTALYWYRQSLGQGLEFLIYFQGNSAPDKSGLPSDRFSAERTGGSVSTLTIQRTQQEDSAVYLCASSHTSGSYNEQFFGPGTRLTVL.

DNA for the CDR3: TGTGCCAGCAGCCCCCAGATAGAGAGCTCTGGAAACACCATATATTTT. Its translation is CASSPQIESSGNTIYF. V and J are TRBV9 and TRBJ1-3; D is unresolved. CDR3 length equals 16 residues. CDR1 SGDLS and CDR2 YYNGEE come from the germline V gene. V dropped 4 bases and J dropped 0 bases, with 14 bases sitting between them. The full variable domain, rest sourced from reference TRBV9 and TRBJ1-3, is DSGVTQTPKHLITATGQRVTLRCSPRSGDLSVYWYQQSLDQGLQFLIQYYNGEERAKGNILERFSAQQFPDLHSELNLSSLELGDSALYFCASSPQIESSGNTIYFGEGSWLTVV.

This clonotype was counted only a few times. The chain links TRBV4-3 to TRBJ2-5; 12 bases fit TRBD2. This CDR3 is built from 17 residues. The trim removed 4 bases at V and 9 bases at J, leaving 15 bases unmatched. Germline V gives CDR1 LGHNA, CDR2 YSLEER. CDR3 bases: TGCGCCAGCAGCCTCTATCTTCCTAGCGGGGGGGCGGTGGCCCAGTACTTC. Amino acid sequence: CASSLYLPSGGAVAQYF.

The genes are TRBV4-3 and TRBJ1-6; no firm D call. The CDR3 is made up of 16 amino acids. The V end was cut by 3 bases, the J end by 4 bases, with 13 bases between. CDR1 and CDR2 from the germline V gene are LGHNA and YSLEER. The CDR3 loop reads CASSQGSGGYNSPLHF. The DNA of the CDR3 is TGCGCCAGCAGCCAGGGGAGTGGAGGGTATAATTCACCCCTCCACTTT.

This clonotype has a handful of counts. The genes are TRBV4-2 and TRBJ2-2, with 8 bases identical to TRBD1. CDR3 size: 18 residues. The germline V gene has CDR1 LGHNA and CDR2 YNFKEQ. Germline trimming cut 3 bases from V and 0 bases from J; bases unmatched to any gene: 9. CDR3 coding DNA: TGTGCCAGCAGCCACTTGGAAGGACAGGGCCCGAACACCGGGGAGCTGTTTTTT. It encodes CASSHLEGQGPNTGELFF.

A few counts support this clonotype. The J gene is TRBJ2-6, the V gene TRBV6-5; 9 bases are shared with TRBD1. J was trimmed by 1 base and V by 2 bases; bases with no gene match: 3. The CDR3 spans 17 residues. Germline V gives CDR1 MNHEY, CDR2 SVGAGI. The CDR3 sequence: CASSYLQGASGANVLTF. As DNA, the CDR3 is TGTGCCAGCAGTTACCTACAGGGGGCGTCTGGGGCCAACGTCCTGACTTTC.

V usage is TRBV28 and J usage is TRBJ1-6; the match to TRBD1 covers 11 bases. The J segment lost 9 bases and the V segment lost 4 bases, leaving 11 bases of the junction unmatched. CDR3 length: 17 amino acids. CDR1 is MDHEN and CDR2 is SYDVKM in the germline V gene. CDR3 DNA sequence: TGTGCCAGCAGTTACCCCCAAGGGACAGGGGGTTCTTCACCCCTCCACTTT. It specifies CASSYPQGTGGSSPLHF.

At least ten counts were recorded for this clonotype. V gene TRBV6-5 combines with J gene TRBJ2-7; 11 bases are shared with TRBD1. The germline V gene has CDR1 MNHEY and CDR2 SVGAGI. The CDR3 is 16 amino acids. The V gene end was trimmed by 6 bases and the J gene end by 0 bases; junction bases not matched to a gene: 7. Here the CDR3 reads CASRPSGTGGSYEQYV. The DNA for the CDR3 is TGTGCCAGCAGACCTTCCGGGACAGGGGGCTCCTACGAGCAGTACGTC.

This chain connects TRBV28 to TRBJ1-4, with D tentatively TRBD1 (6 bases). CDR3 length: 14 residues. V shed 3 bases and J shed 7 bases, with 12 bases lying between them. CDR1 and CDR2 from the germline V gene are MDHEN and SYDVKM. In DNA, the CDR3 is TGTGCCAGCAGTTTTGGGGGGCTCAGTGAAAAACTGTTTTTT. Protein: CASSFGGLSEKLFF.

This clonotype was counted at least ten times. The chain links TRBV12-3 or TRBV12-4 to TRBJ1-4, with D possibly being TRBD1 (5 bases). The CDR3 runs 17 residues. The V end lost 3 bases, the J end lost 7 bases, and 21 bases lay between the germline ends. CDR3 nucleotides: TGTGCCAGCAGTTTTACCAACCTTGCAGGGAACGGTGAAAAACTGTTTTTT. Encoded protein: CASSFTNLAGNGEKLFF.

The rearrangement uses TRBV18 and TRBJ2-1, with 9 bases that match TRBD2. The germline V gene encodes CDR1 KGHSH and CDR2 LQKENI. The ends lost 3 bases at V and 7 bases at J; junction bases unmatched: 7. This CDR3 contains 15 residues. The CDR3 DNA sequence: TGTGCCAGCTCACCGACGGCGGGGGGGCTAAATGAGCAGTTCTTC. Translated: CASSPTAGGLNEQFF.

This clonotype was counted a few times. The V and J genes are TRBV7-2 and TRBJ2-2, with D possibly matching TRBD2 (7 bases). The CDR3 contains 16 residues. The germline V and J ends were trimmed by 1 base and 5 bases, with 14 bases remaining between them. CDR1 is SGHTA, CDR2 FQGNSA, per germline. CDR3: CASSLGGGVSTGELFF. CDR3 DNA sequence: TGTGCCAGCAGCTTAGGAGGGGGGGTCTCAACCGGGGAGCTGTTTTTT.

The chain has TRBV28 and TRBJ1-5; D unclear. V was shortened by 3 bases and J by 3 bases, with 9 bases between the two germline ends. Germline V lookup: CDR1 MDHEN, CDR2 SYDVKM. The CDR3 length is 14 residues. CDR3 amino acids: CASSLPGVNQPQHF. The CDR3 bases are TGTGCCAGCAGTTTGCCAGGTGTCAATCAGCCCCAGCATTTT.

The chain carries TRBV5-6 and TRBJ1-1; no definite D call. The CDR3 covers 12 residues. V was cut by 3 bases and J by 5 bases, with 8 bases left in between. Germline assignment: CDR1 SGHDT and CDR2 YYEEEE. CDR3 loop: CASSWGQTEAFF. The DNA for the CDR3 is TGTGCCAGCAGCTGGGGTCAGACTGAAGCTTTCTTT.

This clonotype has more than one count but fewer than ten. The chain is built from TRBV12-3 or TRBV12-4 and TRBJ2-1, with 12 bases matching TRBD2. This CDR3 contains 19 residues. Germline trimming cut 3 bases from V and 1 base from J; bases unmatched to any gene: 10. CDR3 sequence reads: CASSFASGGVYYSYNEQFF. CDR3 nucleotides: TGTGCCAGCAGTTTCGCTAGCGGGGGGGTATATTATTCCTACAATGAGCAGTTCTTC.

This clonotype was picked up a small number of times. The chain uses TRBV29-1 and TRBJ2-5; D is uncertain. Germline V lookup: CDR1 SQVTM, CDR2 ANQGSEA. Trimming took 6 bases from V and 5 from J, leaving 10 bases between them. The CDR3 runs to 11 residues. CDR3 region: CSVTASETQYF. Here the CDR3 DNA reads TGCAGCGTAACGGCGTCGGAGACCCAGTACTTC.

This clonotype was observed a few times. CDR3 sequence: CASSKEPCGSRNIQYF. The CDR3 DNA reads TGTGCCAGCAGCAAAGAGCCCTGCGGGTCACGGAACATTCAGTACTTC. V usage is TRBV21-1 and J usage is TRBJ2-4; the table gives TRBD2 as D, unverified against the DNA. TRBV21-1 is noted as a pseudogene. The CDR3 has 16 amino acids.

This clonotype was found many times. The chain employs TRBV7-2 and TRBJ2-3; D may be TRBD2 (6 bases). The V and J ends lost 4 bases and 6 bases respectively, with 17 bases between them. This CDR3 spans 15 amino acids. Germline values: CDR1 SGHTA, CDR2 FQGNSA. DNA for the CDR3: TGTGCCAGCAGCTCCGTGGAGGGGTCCGTCGATACGCAGTATTTT. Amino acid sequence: CASSSVEGSVDTQYF. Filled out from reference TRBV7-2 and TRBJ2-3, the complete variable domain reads GAGVSQSPSNKVTEKGKDVELRCDPISGHTALYWYRQSLGQGLEFLIYFQGNSAPDKSGLPSDRFSAERTGGSVSTLTIQRTQQEDSAVYLCASSSVEGSVDTQYFGPGTRLTVL.

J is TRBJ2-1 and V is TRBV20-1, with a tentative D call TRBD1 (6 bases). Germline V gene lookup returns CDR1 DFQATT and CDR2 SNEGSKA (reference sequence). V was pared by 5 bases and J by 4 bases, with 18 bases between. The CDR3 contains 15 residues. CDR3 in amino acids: CSASGQSLGYNEQFF. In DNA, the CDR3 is TGCAGTGCTTCTGGACAGTCGCTGGGGTACAATGAGCAGTTCTTC.

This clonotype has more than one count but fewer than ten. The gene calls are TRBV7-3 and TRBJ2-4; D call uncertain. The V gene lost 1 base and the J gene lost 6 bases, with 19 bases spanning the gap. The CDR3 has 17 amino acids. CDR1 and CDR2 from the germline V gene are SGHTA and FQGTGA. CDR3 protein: CASSLNAAEGPLNIQYF. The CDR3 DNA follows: TGTGCCAGCAGCTTAAACGCGGCAGAAGGGCCCCTAAACATTCAGTACTTC.

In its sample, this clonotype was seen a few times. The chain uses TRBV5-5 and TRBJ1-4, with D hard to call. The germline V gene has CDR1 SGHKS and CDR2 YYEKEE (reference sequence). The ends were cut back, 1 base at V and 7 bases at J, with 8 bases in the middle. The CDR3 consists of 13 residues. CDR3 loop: CASSLPSGEKLFF. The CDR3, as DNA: TGTGCCAGCAGCTTGCCTTCGGGTGAAAAACTGTTTTTT.

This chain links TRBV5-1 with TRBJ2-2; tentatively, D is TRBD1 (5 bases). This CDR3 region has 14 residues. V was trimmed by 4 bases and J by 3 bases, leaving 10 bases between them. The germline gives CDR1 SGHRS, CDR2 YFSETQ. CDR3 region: CASSHDSDTGELFF. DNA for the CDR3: TGCGCCAGCAGCCATGACAGCGACACCGGGGAGCTGTTTTTT.

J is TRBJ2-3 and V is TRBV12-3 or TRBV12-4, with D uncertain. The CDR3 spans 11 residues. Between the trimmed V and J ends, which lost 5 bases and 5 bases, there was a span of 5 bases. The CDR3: CASSRRDTQYF. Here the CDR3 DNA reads TGTGCCAGCAGTCGAAGAGATACGCAGTATTTT.

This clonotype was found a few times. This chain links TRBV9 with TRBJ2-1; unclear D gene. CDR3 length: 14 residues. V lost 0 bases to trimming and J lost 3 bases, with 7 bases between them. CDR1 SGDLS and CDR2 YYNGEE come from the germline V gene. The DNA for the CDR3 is TGTGCCAGCAGCGTAGGGGCAGACTACAATGAGCAGTTCTTC. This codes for CASSVGADYNEQFF.